This is a list of T cell receptor delta chains from one sample in a study of Vδ1+ human thymocytes. TCRdb reprocessed the multiplex PCR reads through CATT. The sample shows about 58,000 delta-chain clones, approximately 16% of them seen only once. The source material was Vdelta1+ gamma-delta thymocytes from the thymus. These receptors were taken from a girl in the first two years of life who had congenital heart surgery. Both conserved end residues are part of each CDR3. D genes are given only for firm matches. Size tells how often a clone was seen (once, few, many) or the class of an expanded clone, and some rows leave it out.

size: few
J: TRDJ1
D: TRDD3
V: TRDV1
CDR3: CALGERALLRYWGMTYTDKLIF
DNA: TGTGCTCTTGGGGAGCGGGCCCTCCTACGGTACTGGGGGATGACCTACACCGATAAACTCATCTTT

size: many
J: TRDJ1
D: TRDD3
V: TRDV2
CDR3: CACDTWGILAYTDKLIF
DNA: TGTGCCTGTGACACCTGGGGGATCCTCGCCTACACCGATAAACTCATCTTT

size: NA
J: TRDJ2
D: NA
V: TRDV1
CDR3: CALGDFRGLPTGTTGGQPAAQLFF
DNA: TGTGCTCTTGGGGACTTTAGGGGACTTCCTACGGGAACTACTGGGGGACAGCCGGCAGCACAACTCTTCTTT

size: NA
J: TRDJ1
D: NA
V: TRDV1
CDR3: CALGELDYEVSLKADKLIF
DNA: TGTGCTCTTGGGGAACTTGACTACGAAGTCTCTTTGAAGGCCGATAAACTCATCTTT

size: NA
J: TRDJ1
D: NA
V: TRDV1
CDR3: CALGELPSLAGETDKLIF
DNA: TGTGCTCTTGGGGAACTTCCCAGCCTGGCGGGGGAGACCGATAAACTCATCTTT

size: few
J: TRDJ1
D: NA
V: TRDV1
CDR3: CALGEECLSPSPTDKLIF
DNA: TGTGCTCTTGGGGAAGAATGCCTCTCCCCGAGTCCAACCGATAAACTCATCTTT

size: few
J: TRDJ1
D: TRDD3
V: TRDV2
CDR3: CACDALPISLLLGDTSEGLIF
DNA: TGTGCCTGTGACGCACTTCCTATCTCCCTTTTACTGGGGGATACGAGTGAAGGGCTCATCTTT

size: few
J: TRDJ1
D: NA
V: TRDV1
CDR3: CALGEHQFLTPNNDKLIF
DNA: TGTGCTCTTGGGGAACACCAATTCCTAACCCCGAACAACGATAAACTCATCTTT

size: NA
J: TRDJ2
D: NA
V: TRDV1
CDR3: CALGDLPPYVVTAQLFF
DNA: TGTGCTCTTGGGGACCTTCCCCCGTATGTGGTGACAGCACAACTCTTCTTT

size: NA
J: TRDJ1
D: NA
V: TRDV1
CDR3: CALGELPTAVGESYTDKLIF
DNA: TGTGCTCTTGGGGAACTTCCTACGGCGGTGGGGGAATCGTACACCGATAAACTCATCTTT

size: few
J: TRDJ1
D: NA
V: TRDV1
CDR3: CALGDTSWGHVHWEDTDKLIF
DNA: TGTGCTCTTGGGGACACCTCATGGGGCCACGTCCACTGGGAAGACACCGATAAACTCATCTTT

size: NA
J: TRDJ1
D: NA
V: TRDV1
CDR3: CALGERPSSVLGATPLGLIF
DNA: TGTGCTCTTGGGGAACGGCCTTCCTCTGTACTGGGGGCCACCCCCCTGGGACTCATCTTT

size: NA
J: TRDJ1
D: TRDD3
V: TRDV1
CDR3: CALGAIYWGSDTDKLIF
DNA: TGTGCTCTTGGGGCTATCTACTGGGGGAGCGACACCGATAAACTCATCTTT

size: few
J: TRDJ3
D: NA
V: TRDV3
CDR3: CAFGPTRQMFF
DNA: TGTGCCTTTGGCCCGACCCGACAGATGTTTTTC

size: NA
J: TRDJ1
D: NA
V: TRDV1
CDR3: CALGEPPKGASKTDKLIF
DNA: TGTGCTCTTGGGGAACCTCCCAAGGGGGCCAGTAAGACCGATAAACTCATCTTT

size: few
J: TRDJ1
D: NA
V: TRDV1
CDR3: CALGDSSYASGDTYTDKLIF
DNA: TGTGCTCTTGGGGACTCCTCCTACGCGTCTGGGGACACGTACACCGATAAACTCATCTTT

size: few
J: TRDJ1
D: NA
V: TRDV2
CDR3: CACDTRTSTGTYTDKLIF
DNA: TGTGCCTGTGACACCCGGACCTCCACTGGAACGTACACCGATAAACTCATTTTT

size: NA
J: TRDJ1
D: TRDD3
V: TRDV2
CDR3: CACDTCTVLGDTRPDKLIF
DNA: TGTGCCTGTGACACCTGCACCGTACTGGGGGATACCAGGCCCGATAAACTCATCTTT

size: NA
J: TRDJ1
D: TRDD3
V: TRDV1
CDR3: CALGEPTPLRRTGGIGAKLIF
DNA: TGTGCTCTTGGGGAACCCACCCCCCTACGTCGTACTGGGGGTATAGGGGCTAAACTCATCTTT

size: few
J: TRDJ1
D: TRDD3
V: TRDV2
CDR3: CACGIQGPSLLGDWGTAADKLIF
DNA: TGTGCCTGTGGGATTCAGGGGCCTAGCCTACTGGGCGACTGGGGGACCGCTGCCGATAAACTCATCTTT

size: NA
J: TRDJ1
D: NA
V: TRDV1
CDR3: CALGVPTSTSWGLTHTDKLIF
DNA: TGTGCTCTTGGGGTTCCTACGTCCACGTCGTGGGGGTTAACCCACACCGATAAACTCATCTTT

size: NA
J: TRDJ1
D: TRDD3
V: TRDV1
CDR3: CALGEIPPPTVKLGALPCYTDKLIF
DNA: TGTGCTCTTGGGGAAATTCCTCCTCCTACGGTTAAACTGGGGGCCCTGCCATGTTACACCGATAAACTCATCTTT

size: few
J: TRDJ1
D: TRDD3
V: TRDV1
CDR3: CALGELELSHWGDGEIYTDKLIF
DNA: TGTGCTCTTGGGGAACTAGAGTTATCCCACTGGGGGGATGGGGAAATCTACACCGATAAACTCATCTTT